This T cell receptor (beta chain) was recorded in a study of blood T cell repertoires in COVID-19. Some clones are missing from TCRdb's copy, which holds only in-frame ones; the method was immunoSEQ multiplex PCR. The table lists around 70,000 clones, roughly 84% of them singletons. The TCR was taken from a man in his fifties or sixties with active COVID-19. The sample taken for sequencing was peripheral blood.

CDR3 nucleotides: TGCAGTGCTAGTGGTCCCCCGTATGGCTACACCTTC. It translates to CSASGPPYGYTF. The V call is TRBV20-1, the J call TRBJ1-2; D remains unclear. Germline CDR1 and CDR2: DFQATT and SNEGSKA (reference sequence). With 3 bases removed from V and 5 bases from J, the gap between germline ends came to 10 bases. There are 12 residues in the CDR3.